Following are 2 T cell receptor beta chains from one sample sequenced in a study of cytomegalovirus exposure and HLA in healthy donors. PCR involved 60 Vbeta and 13 Jbeta primers. Generated by immunoSEQ multiplex PCR, the TCRdb table keeps only in-frame clones and is missing some. The sample holds around 100,000 clones, around 75% seen once. Sequenced material: PBMCs. The receptors were gathered from a woman in her thirties in good health and CMV-seronegative.

This clone was observed a handful of times. The chain recombines TRBV29-1 with TRBJ1-4; maybe TRBD1 (5 bases). The germline gives CDR1 SQVTM, CDR2 ANQGSEA. V dropped 5 bases and J dropped 8 bases, with 12 bases sitting between them. The CDR3 loop spans 12 amino acids. The CDR3 DNA reads TGCAGCGTTAGCGGGACTGGGGAAAAACTGTTTTTT. Its translation: CSVSGTGEKLFF.

This clone was observed a few times. At one of its ends the junction is not consistent with the germline gene, which may arise from a read error. This sequence joins TRBV27 and TRBJ2-6; D not certain. CDR3 length: 14 residues. In germline, CDR1 is MNHEY, CDR2 SMNVEV (reference sequence). This chain's CDR3 is CASRANSGANVLTF. The CDR3 DNA is TGTGCCAGCAGAGCGAACTCTGGAGCCAACGTCCTGACTTTC.